Listed below are T cell receptor beta chains from one sample, sequenced in a study of blood T cells in healthy people across ages. A single record per CDR3 protein comes from TCRdb applying MiXCR to the 5' RACE reads. This table holds 800,000 or so distinct CDR3 sequences, approximately 65% found once. Source material: blood. The receptors derive from a man aged 25 to 40 in good health. The CDR3 runs from the conserved cysteine through the conserved F or W. A D gene is named only where the DNA matches it firmly. Size tells how often a clone was seen (once, few, many) or the class of an expanded clone, and some rows leave it out.

len	d_gene	abundance	v_gene	j_gene	CDR3aa	CDR3nt
17	TRBD1	-	TRBV6-2/TRBV6-3	TRBJ2-3	CASSRGTGGFSTDTQYF	TGTGCCAGCAGCCGAGGGACAGGAGGGTTTAGCACAGATACGCAGTATTTT
15	TRBD1	-	TRBV7-2	TRBJ1-2	CASSERTGLPYGYTF	TGTGCCAGCAGCGAGAGGACAGGCCTTCCATATGGCTACACCTTC
14	-	-	TRBV7-9	TRBJ2-7	CASSLVGISYEQYF	TGTGCCAGCAGCTTAGTAGGTATCTCCTACGAGCAGTACTTC
11	-	-	TRBV29-1	TRBJ1-1	CSARIETEAFF	TGCAGCGCCAGAATCGAGACTGAAGCTTTCTTT
14	-	-	TRBV20-1	TRBJ2-7	CSATSQGGEHEQYF	TGCAGTGCTACTTCACAGGGAGGCGAACACGAGCAGTACTTC
14	-	-	TRBV28	TRBJ2-1	CASIPLGGCNEQFF	TGTGCCAGCATCCCTCTGGGGGGCTGCAATGAGCAGTTCTTC
12	-	-	TRBV7-2	TRBJ1-1	CASSLVGSKAFF	TGTGCCAGCAGCTTAGTCGGCAGCAAAGCTTTCTTT
17	TRBD1	many	TRBV28	TRBJ2-7	CASTLGITGGRSYEQYF	TGTGCCAGCACCCTAGGGATTACAGGGGGAAGGTCCTACGAGCAGTACTTC
14	-	-	TRBV27	TRBJ1-1	CASSSGPVNTEAFF	TGTGCCAGCAGCTCTGGACCGGTGAACACTGAAGCTTTCTTT
18	-	-	TRBV12-3/TRBV12-4	TRBJ2-1	CASSSYRVAGIQYNEQFF	TGTGCCAGCAGCTCTTACAGGGTAGCGGGCATTCAGTACAATGAGCAGTTCTTC
15	TRBD1	few	TRBV5-1	TRBJ2-1	CASSLMTGTHNEQFF	TGCGCCAGCAGCTTGATGACAGGGACCCACAATGAGCAGTTCTTC
15	-	-	TRBV21-1	TRBJ1-2	CASSSRRTGSYGYTF	TGTGCCAGCAGCTCCCGCCGGACAGGCTCGTATGGCTACACCTTC
18	-	once	TRBV21-1	TRBJ1-2	CASSKGIMGTATNYGYTF	TGTGCCAGCAGCAAAGGGATAATGGGGACAGCGACTAACTATGGCTACACCTTC
13	-	-	TRBV20-1	TRBJ2-3	CSARSPRTDTQYF	TGCAGTGCTCGGAGCCCGAGGACAGATACGCAGTATTTT
14	-	-	TRBV10-3	TRBJ2-1	CAIMQEINYNEQFF	TGTGCCATCATGCAGGAGATAAACTACAATGAGCAGTTCTTC
14	TRBD1	-	TRBV10-3	TRBJ2-7	CAITQPGQLYEQYF	TGTGCCATCACCCAGCCGGGACAGCTCTACGAGCAGTACTTC
17	-	few	TRBV3-1	TRBJ2-6	CASSQDRSELGANVLTF	TGTGCCAGCAGCCAAGACAGGTCGGAGCTCGGGGCCAACGTCCTGACTTTC
13	-	once	TRBV7-3	TRBJ1-2	CASSRGEGYGYTF	TGTGCCAGCTCCCGAGGGGAGGGCTATGGCTACACCTTC
15	TRBD1	-	TRBV10-1	TRBJ2-5	CASGARQGADETQYF	TGCGCCAGCGGTGCCCGACAGGGGGCGGACGAGACCCAGTACTTC
15	TRBD2	-	TRBV7-9	TRBJ2-1	CVSSFSGGSYNEQFF	TGTGTCAGCAGCTTTTCGGGGGGCTCCTACAATGAGCAGTTCTTC
14	TRBD1	-	TRBV7-2	TRBJ2-7	CASSFTTGNYEQYF	TGTGCCAGCAGCTTCACGACAGGGAACTACGAGCAGTACTTC
15	-	-	TRBV12-3/TRBV12-4	TRBJ2-1	CASSLFAAGLNEQFF	TGTGCCAGCAGTTTATTCGCGGCAGGTCTCAATGAGCAGTTCTTC
17	TRBD2	few	TRBV7-9	TRBJ2-1	CASSPRGAGGPDNEQFF	TGTGCCAGCAGCCCCCGGGGAGCGGGGGGACCCGACAATGAGCAGTTCTTC
15	-	few	TRBV10-3	TRBJ2-6	CAISLEGAGANVLTF	TGTGCCATCAGCCTGGAGGGAGCTGGGGCCAACGTCCTGACTTTC
16	TRBD1	few	TRBV6-6	TRBJ1-1	CASSYAGGSGNTEAFF	TGTGCCAGCAGTTACGCAGGGGGGTCTGGGAACACTGAAGCTTTCTTT
14	TRBD2	-	TRBV5-1	TRBJ2-5	CASSWEGRQETQYF	TGCGCCAGCAGCTGGGAGGGGCGCCAAGAGACCCAGTACTTC
16	-	-	TRBV9	TRBJ2-5	CASSVEGSAIQETQYF	TGTGCCAGCAGCGTAGAGGGTAGCGCTATCCAAGAGACCCAGTACTTC
12	TRBD1	few	TRBV29-1	TRBJ2-1	CSVTGTDNEQFF	TGCAGCGTCACCGGGACAGACAATGAGCAGTTCTTC
16	TRBD2	few	TRBV7-2	TRBJ2-3	CASSPYSSGGADTQYF	TGTGCCAGCAGCCCATACTCTAGCGGGGGGGCTGATACGCAGTATTTT
14	-	few	TRBV2	TRBJ1-5	CASNPTGYNQPQHF	TGTGCCAGCAACCCCACCGGGTACAATCAGCCCCAGCATTTT
15	TRBD2	-	TRBV4-3	TRBJ2-5	CASSQDPAGGETQYF	TGCGCCAGCAGCCAAGATCCAGCGGGGGGAGAGACCCAGTACTTC
15	TRBD1	few	TRBV27	TRBJ2-5	CASTEMPGGLETQYF	TGTGCCAGCACCGAAATGCCAGGGGGCCTCGAGACCCAGTACTTC